The sequence of this T cell receptor beta chain was determined in a study of T-cell reconstitution after alpha-beta-depleted transplantation in children. Study observations and caveats: It was newly produced T cells that mostly accounted for T-cell counts and diversity one year after transplant. The origin of high day-60 TCRbeta diversity in some patients lay in surviving recipient T cells and thymic progenitors.

This clonotype was picked up many times. Its target is not known. For TCRbeta, the library was prepared with unique molecular identifiers. TCRdb re-called the PCR reads through MiXCR, storing one row per CDR3 protein. This sample has 700,000 or so distinct CDR3 sequences; over 10% occur once, and the top ten carry 0.65% to 0.9%. The sequence derives from a girl aged 2 to 10 with congenital amegakaryocytic thrombocytopenia, due to receive a stem cell transplant. The input for sequencing was PBMCs, taken before TCRalphabeta/CD19-depleted stem cell transplant.

The CDR3 sequence: CSARLTGFVNTEAFF. DNA of the CDR3: TGCAGTGCTAGATTAACGGGTTTTGTGAACACTGAAGCTTTCTTT. The chain links TRBV20-1 to TRBJ1-1, with D unresolved. There are 15 residues in the CDR3. The V gene's germline CDR1 is DFQATT and CDR2 SNEGSKA (reference sequence). With 2 bases removed from V and 0 bases from J, the gap between germline ends came to 13 bases.